This T cell receptor (beta chain) derives from a study of CD8 T cells in ankylosing spondylitis. The study, taken as a whole, reports: Disease-associated clones were CD8+ and fairly uncommon in peripheral blood.

Germline CDR1 reads MNHEY; CDR2 reads SVGEGT. J lost 2 bases, V lost 9 bases, and 5 bases had no gene match. This CDR3 region has 16 residues. At least ten counts were recorded for this clonotype. Its antigen is unknown. TCRdb called the 5' RACE reads again in MiXCR, with one record for every CDR3 protein. The table lists around 230,000 distinct CDR3 sequences, 7.5% to 9.5% of them singletons. Sample: blood, either unsorted or a sorted T cell fraction (not recorded which). The rearrangement links TRBV6-2 or TRBV6-3 to TRBJ2-2; 14 nucleotides line up with TRBD2. The receptor was isolated from a female donor with ankylosing spondylitis or in good health (not recorded which). CDR3 DNA: TGTGCCAGTACGGGACTAGCGGGAGAAAACACCGGGGAGCTGTTTTTT. Translating it yields CASTGLAGENTGELFF.